This entry lists 2 T cell receptor beta chains sequenced from one sample in a study of cytomegalovirus exposure and HLA in healthy donors. In the PCR, 60 Vbeta and 13 Jbeta primers were used. Some clones are missing from TCRdb's copy, which holds only in-frame ones; the method was immunoSEQ multiplex PCR. The table includes around 200,000 clones, 75% to 90% detected once. The sequencing sample was made of PBMCs. The source is a woman aged 50 to 65 in good health and CMV-seropositive.

The chain is built from TRBV5-4 and TRBJ2-5, with 8 bases aligning to TRBD2. Looked up from germline, CDR1 is SGHNT and CDR2 is YYREEE (reference sequence). The CDR3 loop spans 15 amino acids. J gave up 4 bases and V 4 bases, and 9 bases lay outside the gene matches. In DNA form, the CDR3 reads TGTGCCAGCAGCCCGGGAGGGGCTACCAGAGAGACCCAGTACTTC. Translated, it gives CASSPGGATRETQYF.

The V call is TRBV10-3, the J call TRBJ1-6, with a possible D match to TRBD1 (6 bases). Germline V gives CDR1 ENHRY, CDR2 SYGVKD. Trimming took 3 bases from V and 9 from J, leaving 12 bases between them. This CDR3 spans 14 amino acids. The CDR3 spells CAISERQGFSPLHF. CDR3 in DNA: TGTGCCATCAGTGAAAGGCAGGGGTTTTCACCCCTCCACTTT.